This T cell receptor (beta chain) appears in the sequencing data of a study of T-cell reconstitution after alpha-beta-depleted transplantation in children (dated by TCRdb to the mid-2010s). Looking at the study overall: Using TCR repertoire profiling, the study quantitatively followed how T-cell immune reconstitution unfolded in children after TCRalphabeta/CD19-depleted allogeneic hematopoietic cell transplantation. Results and caveats for the whole study, not just this receptor: Hyperexpanded clone frequencies declined over subsequent months; after one year, T-cell counts and TCRbeta diversity were mostly attributed to newly produced T cells. The high TCRbeta diversity at day 60 in some patients was ascribed to recipient T cells and intrathymic progenitors that had survived conditioning. The apparently early alphabetaT-cell count recovery about two months after transplant was reportedly dependent on only several hundred rapidly expanded clones derived from non-depleted graft cells.

This clonotype was seen a few times. The antigen this receptor binds is unknown. No per-base quality is available; no much larger clone lies one base away. The library was generated by PCR. The sample was run on an Illumina HiSeq 2500. Molecular barcoding was employed in the preparation of TCR libraries, with unique molecular identifiers being used to normalize TCRbeta repertoire quantification. TCRdb itself trimmed the public reads at Q25 with fastp, ran MiXCR and retained productive beta chains. Each entry merges the rows of one CDR3 protein and shows their most common DNA and genes. The sample data list some 350,000 distinct CDR3 sequences, and around 16% of these were observed just once. 35% to 50% of the sample is in the top ten clones. CDR1 and CDR2 are drawn from the germline V gene: SGHRS, YFSETQ. V is pared back by 0 bases and J by 2 bases, with 16 bases lying between the germline termini. From the cysteine through the phenylalanine, the CDR3 covers 17 amino acids. CDR3 DNA is the only sequence kept; it has 51 bases, read in frame from the first base.

Reading the label with the study, this specimen's treatment or condition is: allogeneic hematopoietic cell transplantation with graft depleted of TCRalphabeta T cells and CD19 B cells. TCRalphabeta/CD19-depleted allogeneic hematopoietic cell grafts were given to the transplant recipients, all of whom were children. The sequencing used PBMCs, mostly from graft donor cells, collected 360 days after TCRalphabeta/CD19-depleted stem cell transplant. This TCR came from a male patient aged 2-15 years who had a stem cell transplant for acute lymphoblastic leukemia, so the T cells may come from the graft donor. The V and J segments used are TRBV5-1 and TRBJ2-3, with TRBD1 perhaps the D gene, on 6 matching bases. The DNA sequence is TGCGCCAGCAGCTTGGGACAGGCTTATACAATCACAGATACGCAGTATTTT. Protein translation: CASSLGQAYTITDTQYF.